The sequence of this TCR beta chain was determined in a study of blood T cell repertoires in COVID-19 (dated by TCRdb to 2018 to 2020). Background on the whole study: Samples from collaborators originated in the United States, Italy and Spain and spanned both the acute and convalescent phases of COVID-19. The dataset comprised deeply sampled blood TCRbeta repertoires from subjects exposed to, actively infected with, or recovered from COVID-19. The samples were drawn from two sources: the first 160 participants of the ongoing ImmuneRACE study, and 950 to 1,500 subjects contributed by 6 global collaborators. The sample metadata nearly always contained a de-identified subject ID, COVID-19 status, age in years and sex. Where available, HLA class I and class II types were taken from metadata supplied by the sample provider and were not determined by assay-based typing. The material from the prospective study consisted of cDNA or gDNA derived from T cells, B-cell-depleted T cells, or PBMCs. The repertoires were made available in a free public database intended to serve as a resource for research on the immune response to SARS-CoV-2. Study-wide conclusions, independent of this receptor: The amount of clinical and demographic metadata varied by source and participant and was provided uncurated.

Of note for this clone: This receptor's antigen is unknown. No much larger clone exists at a distance of one base, and base qualities are not known.

The immunoSEQ Assay, a bias-controlled multiplex PCR, was used to amplify TCRbeta CDR3 regions from genomic DNA. As for how the authors treated the data: The number of nucleated cells in each sample was estimated by amplification of reference gene primers within the assay. Sequence reads were collapsed and filtered to measure the absolute abundance of every unique TCRbeta CDR3 rearrangement. Productive Simpson clonality was computed per sample as the square root of Simpson's diversity index over productive rearrangements. This immuneACCESS table, as held by TCRdb, lists in-frame sequences with V and J called but not all clones. Of the missing ones, under half trace to an unresolved V gene in checked studies; the others have no known cause. That table is the source of V, J and clone size, and D and trimming were worked out from the DNA. Here the sample has 56,000 or so clones; 86% occur a single time. Together, the top ten hold 25% to 30% of the sample.

Collaborating institutions collected whole blood in K2EDTA tubes following their own protocols. For TCRbeta analysis, collaborators shipped samples as frozen whole blood, isolated PBMCs, or DNA extracted from either of those sample types. Including the terminal cysteine and phenylalanine, the CDR3 comprises 15 residues. The retained sequence is limited to the CDR3, 45 bases, with the frame set at the first base. CDR1 and CDR2, per the germline V gene (reference sequence), are LGHDT and YNNKEL. Trimming takes 0 bases off V and 4 bases off J; junction bases not matched to a gene: 5. The TCR was taken from a human donor in a cohort sampled during active COVID-19. The sequencing sample was made of peripheral blood. The sequence joins TRBV3-1 (or the pseudogene TRBV3-2) to TRBJ1-2; 7 nucleotides in the junction match TRBD1. In nucleotides, the sequence is TGTGCCAGCAGCCAAGATTCCCGGGACAGCTATGGCTACACCTTC. Translation gives CASSQDSRDSYGYTF.